This T cell receptor (beta chain) was captured by sequencing in a study of long-term antiretroviral therapy in people with HIV. Germline V lookup: CDR1 PRHDT, CDR2 FYEKMQ (reference sequence). V was trimmed by 2 bases and J by 0 bases, leaving 11 bases between them. The CDR3 is 16 amino acids. The authors ran the immunoSEQ assay, v3.0, at survey level. Clones were read by immunoSEQ multiplex PCR, and TCRdb kept only the in-frame ones, dropping some. The data show about 41,000 clones, 94% seen once. The samples, holding roughly 0.9-11 million cryopreserved PBMC, were thawed before DNA extraction was carried out.

Source: unsorted PBMCs, taken approximately 9.1 years after starting antiretroviral therapy. This chain joins TRBV13 and TRBJ1-3; D ambiguous. This receptor was obtained from a man aged 25-45 years with HIV. CDR3 loop: CASSLFGDISGNTIYF. For the CDR3, the DNA is TGTGCCAGCAGCTTATTTGGGGATATCTCTGGAAACACCATATATTTT.